The 22 T cell receptor beta chains below come from one sample, sequenced in a study of blood T cells in healthy people across ages. Primed by a sample-barcoded 5' primer and a J-beta primer mix, a second PCR proceeded for 7 to 11 cycles. TCRdb reanalysed the 5' RACE reads using MiXCR and keeps one entry per CDR3 protein. This repertoire shows roughly 1,000,000 distinct CDR3 sequences, about 23% found once; its top ten account for about 0.8%. The sample also formed part of further work on T cells of mothers and their children.

The specimen sequenced was blood. Receptors originate from a girl aged 2-10 years in good health.

The chain carries TRBV10-1 and TRBJ2-5, with TRBD2 identical over 9 bases. The CDR3 consists of 15 residues. V lost 6 bases to trimming and J lost 3 bases; unmatched junction nucleotides: 8. Germline V gene sequence: CDR1 WNHNN, CDR2 SYGVQD (reference sequence). In DNA form, the CDR3 reads TGCGCCAGCAGCCCCAGACTAGCGGACGAAGAGACCCAGTACTTC. Protein product: CASSPRLADEETQYF.

This clonotype was detected only a few times. J is TRBJ1-2 and V is TRBV7-2; D remains ambiguous. Per germline, CDR1 SGHTA and CDR2 FQGNSA. Trimming cost V 5 bases and J 6 bases, with 16 bases left between them. The length of the CDR3 is 14 residues. This CDR3 is CASSPPSGPDGYTF. The CDR3 region has the DNA TGTGCCAGCAGCCCTCCTTCGGGCCCCGATGGCTACACCTTC.

This clonotype was seen more than once but under ten times. The chain is built from TRBV6-6 and TRBJ1-5, with 8 nucleotides matching TRBD1. J gave up 3 bases and V 7 bases, and 5 bases lay outside the gene matches. Germline assignment: CDR1 MNHNY and CDR2 SVGAGI (reference sequence). The CDR3 extends over 14 amino acids. This CDR3 reads CASTGDRINQPQHF. CDR3 bases: TGTGCCAGCACCGGGGACAGGATCAATCAGCCCCAGCATTTT.

The chain carries TRBV6-5 and TRBJ2-1; 9 nucleotides agree with TRBD2. The DNA end is a closer match to TRBJ2-5, so the J assignment may be wrong. Per germline, CDR1 MNHEY and CDR2 SVGAGI. The CDR3 spans 16 residues. CDR3 coding DNA: TGTGCCAGCAGTTACTCTAGCGGGGGCCCCCAAGAGACCCAGTACTTC. Its translation: CASSYSSGGPQETQYF.

There are a few counts of this clonotype. The genes are TRBV27 and TRBJ2-1, with 7 bases aligning to TRBD2. CDR1 is MNHEY, CDR2 SMNVEV, per germline (reference sequence). The CDR3 is 15 residues long. V shed 1 base, J shed 9 bases, and the junction held 9 bases outside the gene matches. In DNA, the CDR3 is TGTGCCAGCAGTTTATACTCTAGCGGAGGGGTTGAGCAGTTCTTC. It translates to CASSLYSSGGVEQFF.

This clonotype was observed a handful of times. This chain links TRBV7-2 with TRBJ1-2; D ambiguous. Trimming stripped 2 bases from V and 4 bases from J, with 11 bases between. The length of the CDR3 is 14 residues. Looked up from germline, CDR1 is SGHTA and CDR2 is FQGNSA. The CDR3 sequence is CASSLQWQPYGYTF. The CDR3 DNA sequence: TGTGCCAGCAGCTTACAGTGGCAGCCCTATGGCTACACCTTC.

This clonotype was counted between two and nine times. The chain couples TRBV5-1 to TRBJ1-2; D call uncertain. Germline V CDR1 and CDR2: SGHRS, YFSETQ. Trimming took off 4 bases at V and 4 bases at J, with 14 bases between the two ends. The CDR3 sequence is 14 residues long. The chain's CDR3 is CASSADMMGYGYTF. The CDR3 DNA follows: TGCGCCAGCAGCGCCGACATGATGGGCTATGGCTACACCTTC.

This clonotype was seen only a few times. This sequence joins TRBV25-1 and TRBJ1-1, with D perhaps TRBD1 (6 bases). With 7 bases removed from V and 6 bases from J, the gap between germline ends came to 15 bases. In germline, CDR1 is MGHDK, CDR2 SYGVNS. The CDR3 loop spans 13 amino acids. The CDR3 here is CASTPRGGSEAFF. The DNA of the CDR3 is TGTGCCAGCACCCCGAGGGGGGGCTCTGAAGCTTTCTTT.

This clonotype was seen a few times. J is TRBJ2-1 and V is TRBV4-1; D possibly corresponds to TRBD1 (7 bases). This CDR3 region has 16 residues. CDR1 is MGHRA and CDR2 is YSYEKL in the germline V gene. Trimming shortened V by 4 bases and J by 0 bases, and 13 bases separated the two germline ends. Here the CDR3 DNA reads TGCGCCAGCAGCCGCGGGACAGATCGCTCCTACAATGAGCAGTTCTTC. Translation gives CASSRGTDRSYNEQFF.

This sequence joins TRBV12-3 or TRBV12-4 and TRBJ2-3, with D maybe TRBD1 (6 bases). The V gene lost 4 bases and the J gene lost 2 bases, with 10 bases spanning the gap. CDR3 length: 14 residues. CDR3 protein: CASSSGDNTDTQYF. As DNA, the CDR3 is TGTGCCAGCAGTTCAGGGGATAACACAGATACGCAGTATTTT.

J is TRBJ2-5 and V is TRBV5-5; TRBD2 aligns across 11 bases. CDR1 is SGHKS and CDR2 is YYEKEE in the germline V gene (reference sequence). This CDR3 has 20 amino acids. V gave up 2 bases and J gave up 4 bases; unmatched junction bases: 19. This CDR3 is CASSFWPRSDSGGAGETQYF. The CDR3 DNA follows: TGTGCCAGCAGCTTTTGGCCGCGATCGGATAGCGGGGGGGCCGGAGAGACCCAGTACTTC.

J is TRBJ2-7 and V is TRBV20-1, with TRBD1 as a possible D gene (6 bases). Germline CDR1 is DFQATT and CDR2 is SNEGSKA (reference sequence). The CDR3 totals 13 residues. Deletions cut 2 bases from V and 3 bases from J, with 11 bases between. The CDR3 DNA follows: TGCAGTGCTAGAAGGACAGCGGACTACGAGCAGTACTTC. Amino acids: CSARRTADYEQYF.

The chain couples TRBV7-9 to TRBJ2-1; D is unresolved. The CDR3 is 15 amino acids. Germline values: CDR1 SEHNR, CDR2 FQNEAQ (reference sequence). The V end was cut by 5 bases, the J end by 4 bases, with 15 bases between. This CDR3 is CASSPPVEAYNEQFF. The CDR3 bases are TGTGCCAGCAGCCCGCCGGTTGAGGCTTACAATGAGCAGTTCTTC. Supplemented by reference TRBV7-9 and TRBJ2-1, the full variable domain reads DTGVSQNPRHKITKRGQNVTFRCDPISEHNRLYWYRQTLGQGPEFLTYFQNEAQLEKSRLLSDRFSAERPKGSFSTLEIQRTEQGDSAMYLCASSPPVEAYNEQFFGPGTRLTVL.

This clonotype was counted between two and nine times. The chain recombines TRBV20-1 with TRBJ1-1; 7 bases map to TRBD1. From germline, CDR1 is DFQATT and CDR2 SNEGSKA (reference sequence). With V trimmed by 6 bases and J by 1 base, 5 bases remained unmatched. The CDR3 totals 13 residues. CDR3 protein: CSARTGANTEAFF. The CDR3 DNA sequence: TGCAGTGCAAGGACAGGCGCGAACACTGAAGCTTTCTTT.

The J gene is TRBJ1-1, the V gene TRBV10-3, with D tentatively TRBD1 (5 bases). V was pared by 3 bases and J by 4 bases, with 12 bases between. The CDR3 extends over 14 amino acids. Germline CDR1 and CDR2: ENHRY and SYGVKD. In nucleotides, the CDR3 is TGTGCCATCAGTGAACAGGCGGCCCCCACTGAAGCTTTCTTT. This codes for CAISEQAAPTEAFF.

This clonotype was detected a few times. CDR3 sequence: CSAIPGPPEKTQYF. The CDR3, as DNA: TGCAGTGCTATCCCGGGACCGCCAGAAAAGACCCAGTACTTC. The V call is TRBV20-1, the J call TRBJ2-5; D may be TRBD1 or TRBD2 (5 bases each). Trimming left V 4 bases short and J 6 bases short, with 18 bases between. The CDR3 extends over 14 amino acids. Germline loops: CDR1 DFQATT, CDR2 SNEGSKA (reference sequence).

The chain employs TRBV7-8 and TRBJ2-5; 7 nucleotides align to TRBD2. CDR1 and CDR2 from the germline V gene are SGHVS and FQNEAQ. With V trimmed by 7 bases and J by 4 bases, 6 bases remained unmatched. The CDR3 sequence is 13 residues long. The CDR3 coding sequence is TGTGCCAGCATGCCCCGACTAGCAGAGACCCAGTACTTC. This gives the protein CASMPRLAETQYF.

This chain links TRBV7-6 with TRBJ2-3, with 8 bases aligning to TRBD1. The V segment lost 1 base and the J segment 2 bases; nucleotides outside the gene matches: 5. The CDR3 length is 16 residues. Looked up from germline, CDR1 is SGHVS and CDR2 is FNYEAQ. The DNA for the CDR3 is TGTGCCAGCAGCTTAGGCACAGGGGGGTCCACAGATACGCAGTATTTT. This sequence encodes CASSLGTGGSTDTQYF. The whole variable domain, filled in from reference TRBV7-6 and TRBJ2-3, reads GAGVSQSPRYKVTKRGQDVALRCDPISGHVSLYWYRQALGQGPEFLTYFNYEAQQDKSGLPNDRFSAERPEGSISTLTIQRTEQRDSAMYRCASSLGTGGSTDTQYFGPGTRLTVL.

CDR3 sequence reads: CASSSVAGSYNEQFF. The CDR3 nucleotides read TGTGCCAGCAGCTCTGTAGCGGGCTCCTACAATGAGCAGTTCTTC. The chain joins TRBV7-3 to TRBJ2-1, with TRBD2 matching over 7 bases. CDR3 length: 15 residues. V dropped 4 bases and J dropped 0; count of bases not matched to a gene: 3. The germline V gene has CDR1 SGHTA and CDR2 FQGTGA. Complete variable domain (other parts from reference TRBV7-3 and TRBJ2-1): GAGVSQTPSNKVTEKGKYVELRCDPISGHTALYWYRQSLGQGPEFLIYFQGTGAADDSGLPNDRFFAVRPEGSVSTLKIQRTERGDSAVYLCASSSVAGSYNEQFFGPGTRLTVL.

The sample holds a few counts of this clonotype. CDR3 sequence reads: CASSLDFRGNSPLHF. DNA of the CDR3: TGTGCCAGCAGTTTGGATTTCAGAGGGAATTCACCCCTCCACTTT. This rearrangement joins TRBV12-3 or TRBV12-4 to TRBJ1-6; D not resolved. CDR3 length: 15 amino acids. V lost 3 bases and J lost 7, with 13 bases in between.

The DNA for the CDR3 is TGCGCCAGCAGCTTAGGAGGGGAGGGAGCTTTCTTT. It encodes CASSLGGEGAFF. The chain employs TRBV5-1 and TRBJ1-1, with D possibly matching TRBD1 (5 bases). In germline, CDR1 is SGHRS, CDR2 YFSETQ. The CDR3 is 12 residues long. The V end was cut by 2 bases, the J end by 10 bases, with 12 bases between. The whole variable domain, filled in from reference TRBV5-1 and TRBJ1-1, reads KAGVTQTPRYLIKTRGQQVTLSCSPISGHRSVSWYQQTPGQGLQFLFEYFSETQRNKGNFPGRFSGRQFSNSRSEMNVSTLELGDSALYLCASSLGGEGAFFGQGTRLTVV.

This clonotype was counted only a few times. CDR3 sequence: CASSYLGPPGEQYF. The CDR3 coding sequence is TGTGCCAGCAGTTACCTGGGGCCTCCTGGCGAGCAGTACTTC. The chain carries TRBV6-5 and TRBJ2-7, with D perhaps matching TRBD1 (5 bases). This CDR3 spans 14 amino acids. V was shortened by 2 bases and J by 6 bases, with 14 bases between the two germline ends. Germline CDR1 reads MNHEY; CDR2 reads SVGAGI.